This is a list of T cell receptor beta chains from one sample in a study of cytomegalovirus exposure and HLA in healthy donors. TCRdb keeps only in-frame clones here, not all; method: immunoSEQ multiplex PCR. The sample has over 110,000 clones; about four fifths are singletons. The sequenced sample consisted of PBMCs. The receptors shown here come from a woman in her late teens or twenties in good health and CMV-seropositive. CDR3s include the opening cysteine and the closing phenylalanine or tryptophan.

TRBV5-8 CASSSAGTVRRETQYF
TRBV27 CASSFSGQETQYF
TRBV10-2 CASSGVGTVGNQPQHF
TRBV7-2 CASSLGSEYEQYF
TRBV4-1 CASSPKWGQAEAFF
TRBV7-8 CASSRTGGAGHYGYTF
TRBV15 CATSPGGQETQYF
TRBV10-1 CASSRTLQETQYF
TRBV4-1 CASSPSKSSYNSPLHF
TRBV7-6 CASSLGGGGMNTEAFF
TRBV12-5 CASVGTGRNTIYF
TRBV4-3 CASSQNRQGSDNEQFF
TRBV7-2 CASSYAWGLALETQYF
TRBV2 CASSEVGGSTGELFF
TRBV4-2 CASSHLAGEDTDTQYF
TRBV6-5 CASSPTYRDEQYF
TRBV7-2 CASSTRLTGNTEAFF
TRBV27 CASRPQGTAVFTEAFF
TRBV5-1 CASSLGSTGSTEAFF
TRBV19 CASSVNLYNEQFF
TRBV6-5 CASSYIGGADGYTF
TRBV4-1 CASSQLQGPNYGYTF
TRBV5-4 CASSLNRASGGNEQFF
TRBV5-1 CASSLRQGGDTQYF
TRBV7-8 CASSTASSGGGTQYF
TRBV6-6 CASRNQAFYNSPLHF
TRBV10-3 CAISEGVTGSNQPQHF
TRBV5-5 CASSSGTRAEAFF
TRBV5-1 CASSLALGSSGGYTF
TRBV12-2 CASRLVPEETQYF
TRBV7-6 CASSLAQTGVYEQYF
TRBV5-1 CASTTGLGYGYTF
TRBV7-6 CASSLIPSGVFNEQFF